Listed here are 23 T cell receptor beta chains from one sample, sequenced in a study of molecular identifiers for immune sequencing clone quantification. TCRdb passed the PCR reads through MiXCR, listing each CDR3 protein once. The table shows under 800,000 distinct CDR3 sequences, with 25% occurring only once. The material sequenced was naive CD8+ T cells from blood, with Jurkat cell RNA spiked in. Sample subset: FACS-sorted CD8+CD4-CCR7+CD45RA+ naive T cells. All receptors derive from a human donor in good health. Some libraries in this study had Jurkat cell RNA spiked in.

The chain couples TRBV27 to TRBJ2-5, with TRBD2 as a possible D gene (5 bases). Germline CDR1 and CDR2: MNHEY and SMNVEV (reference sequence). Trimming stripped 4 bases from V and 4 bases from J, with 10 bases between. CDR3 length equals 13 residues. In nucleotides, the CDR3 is TGTGCCAGCAGTTCGCGGGTAGGAGAGACCCAGTACTTC. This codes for CASSSRVGETQYF.

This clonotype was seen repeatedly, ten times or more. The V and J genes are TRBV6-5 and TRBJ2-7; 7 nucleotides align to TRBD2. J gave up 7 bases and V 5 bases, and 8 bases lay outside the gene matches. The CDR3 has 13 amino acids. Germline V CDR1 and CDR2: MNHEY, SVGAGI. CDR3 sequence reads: CASSPGEGWEQYF. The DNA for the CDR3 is TGTGCCAGCAGTCCCGGGGAGGGGTGGGAGCAGTACTTC.

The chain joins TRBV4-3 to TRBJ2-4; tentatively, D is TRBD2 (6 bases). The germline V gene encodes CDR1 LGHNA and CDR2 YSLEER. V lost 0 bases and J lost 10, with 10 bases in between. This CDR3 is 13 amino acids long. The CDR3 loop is CASSQDGGFIQYF. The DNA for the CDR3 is TGCGCCAGCAGCCAAGACGGGGGATTTATTCAGTACTTC.

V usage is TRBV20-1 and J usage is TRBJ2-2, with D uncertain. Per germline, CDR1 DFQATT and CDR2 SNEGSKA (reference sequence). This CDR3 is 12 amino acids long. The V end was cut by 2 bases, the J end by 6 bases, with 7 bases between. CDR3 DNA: TGCAGTGCTAGACTTGGGTCCGGGGAGCTGTTTTTT. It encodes CSARLGSGELFF.

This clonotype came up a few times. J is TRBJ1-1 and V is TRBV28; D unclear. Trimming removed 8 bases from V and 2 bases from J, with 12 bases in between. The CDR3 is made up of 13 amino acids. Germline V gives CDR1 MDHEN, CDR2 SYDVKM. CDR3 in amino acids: CASGFEGNTEAFF. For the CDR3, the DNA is TGTGCCAGCGGCTTTGAGGGAAACACTGAAGCTTTCTTT.

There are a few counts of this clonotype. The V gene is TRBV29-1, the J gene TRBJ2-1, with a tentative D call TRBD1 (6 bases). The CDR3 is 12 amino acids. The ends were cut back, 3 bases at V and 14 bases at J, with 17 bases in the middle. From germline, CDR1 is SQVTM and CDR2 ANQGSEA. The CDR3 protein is CSVEGAGWGEFF. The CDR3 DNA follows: TGCAGCGTTGAGGGGGCAGGGTGGGGTGAGTTCTTC.

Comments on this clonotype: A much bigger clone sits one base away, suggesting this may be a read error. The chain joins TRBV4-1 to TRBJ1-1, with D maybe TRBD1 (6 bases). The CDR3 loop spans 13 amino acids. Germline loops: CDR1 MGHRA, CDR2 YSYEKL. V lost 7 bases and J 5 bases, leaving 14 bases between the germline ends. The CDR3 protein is CASTIRGGTEAFF. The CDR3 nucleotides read TGCGCCAGCACCATCAGGGGTGGGACTGAAGCTTTCTTT.

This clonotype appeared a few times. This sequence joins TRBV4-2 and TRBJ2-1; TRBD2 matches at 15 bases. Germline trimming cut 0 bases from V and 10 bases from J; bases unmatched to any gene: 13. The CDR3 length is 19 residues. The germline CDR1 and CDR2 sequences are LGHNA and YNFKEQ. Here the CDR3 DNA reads TGTGCCAGCAGCCAAGATTTTGATTGGACTAGCGGGAGGGCAAAAGAGCAGTTCTTC. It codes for CASSQDFDWTSGRAKEQFF.

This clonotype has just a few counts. This CDR3 reads CASSVFQGENEQFF. In DNA form, the CDR3 reads TGTGCCAGCAGCGTGTTCCAGGGGGAAAATGAGCAGTTCTTC. The gene calls are TRBV9 and TRBJ2-1; 7 bases line up with TRBD1. Germline V gives CDR1 SGDLS, CDR2 YYNGEE. With V trimmed by 2 bases and J by 7 bases, 6 bases remained unmatched. This CDR3 comprises 14 residues. The full variable domain, rest sourced from reference TRBV9 and TRBJ2-1, is DSGVTQTPKHLITATGQRVTLRCSPRSGDLSVYWYQQSLDQGLQFLIQYYNGEERAKGNILERFSAQQFPDLHSELNLSSLELGDSALYFCASSVFQGENEQFFGPGTRLTVL.

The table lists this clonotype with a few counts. The CDR3 DNA reads TGTGCCTGGAGAGTCATCGGGGGCGGTGAGCAGTTCTTC. Translation: CAWRVIGGGEQFF. The rearrangement uses TRBV30 and TRBJ2-1, with D tentatively TRBD1 or TRBD2 (6 bases each). V lost 3 bases to trimming and J lost 9 bases, with 15 bases between them. Germline lookup yields CDR1 GTSNPN and CDR2 SVGIG (reference sequence). This CDR3 contains 13 residues.

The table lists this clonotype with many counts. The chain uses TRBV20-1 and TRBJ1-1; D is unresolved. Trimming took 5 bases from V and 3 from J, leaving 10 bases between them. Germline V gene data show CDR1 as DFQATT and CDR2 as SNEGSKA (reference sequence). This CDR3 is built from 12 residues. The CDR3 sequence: CSAFDTYTEAFF. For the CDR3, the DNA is TGCAGTGCTTTCGACACCTACACTGAAGCTTTCTTT.

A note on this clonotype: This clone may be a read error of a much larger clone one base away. The CDR3 DNA reads as TGCAGTGCTTCTTCGACAGCCGGCGAGCTGTACTTC. Protein product: CSASSTAGELYF. The gene calls are TRBV20-1 and TRBJ2-7; D might be TRBD1 (5 bases). CDR1 and CDR2 from the germline V gene are DFQATT and SNEGSKA (reference sequence). This CDR3 region has 12 residues.

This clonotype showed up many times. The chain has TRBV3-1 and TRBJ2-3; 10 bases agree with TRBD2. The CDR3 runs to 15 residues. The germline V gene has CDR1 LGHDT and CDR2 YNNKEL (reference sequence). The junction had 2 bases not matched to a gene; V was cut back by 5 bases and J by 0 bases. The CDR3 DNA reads TGTGCCAGCAGCTTACTAGCGGGAAGCACAGATACGCAGTATTTT. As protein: CASSLLAGSTDTQYF.

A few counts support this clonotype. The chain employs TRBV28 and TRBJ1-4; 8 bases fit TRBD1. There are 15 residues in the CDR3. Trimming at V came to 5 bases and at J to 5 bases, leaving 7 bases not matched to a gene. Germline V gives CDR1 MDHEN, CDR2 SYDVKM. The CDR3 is CASSPHRTGNEKLFF. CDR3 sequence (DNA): TGTGCCAGCAGTCCGCACAGGACAGGGAATGAAAAACTGTTTTTT.

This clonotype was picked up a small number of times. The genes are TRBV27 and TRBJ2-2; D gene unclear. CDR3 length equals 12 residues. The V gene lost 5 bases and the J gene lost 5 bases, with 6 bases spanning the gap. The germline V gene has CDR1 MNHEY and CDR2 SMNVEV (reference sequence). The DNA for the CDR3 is TGTGCCAGCAGTCCTAAAACCGGGGAGCTGTTTTTT. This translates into CASSPKTGELFF.

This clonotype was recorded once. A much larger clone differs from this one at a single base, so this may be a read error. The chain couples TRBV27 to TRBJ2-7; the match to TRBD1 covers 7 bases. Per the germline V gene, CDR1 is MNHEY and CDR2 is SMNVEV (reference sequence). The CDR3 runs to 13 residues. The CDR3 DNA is TGTGTCAGCAGTTTCGACAGGGTCTCCGAGCAGTACTTC. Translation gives CVSSFDRVSEQYF.

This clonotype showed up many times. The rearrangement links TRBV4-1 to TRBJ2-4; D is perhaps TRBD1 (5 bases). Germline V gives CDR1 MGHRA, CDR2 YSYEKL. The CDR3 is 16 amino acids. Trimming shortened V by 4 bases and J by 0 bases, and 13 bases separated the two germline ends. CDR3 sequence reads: CASSPLGALAKNIQYF. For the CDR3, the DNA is TGCGCCAGCAGCCCTTTAGGGGCACTAGCCAAAAACATTCAGTACTTC.

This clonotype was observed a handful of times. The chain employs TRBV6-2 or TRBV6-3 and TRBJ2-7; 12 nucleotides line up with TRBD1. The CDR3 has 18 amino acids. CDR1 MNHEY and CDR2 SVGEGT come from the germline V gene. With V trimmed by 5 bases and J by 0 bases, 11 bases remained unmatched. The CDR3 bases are TGTGCCAGCAGTAATCCGGGACAGGGGGCTTTCGTCTCCTACGAGCAGTACTTC. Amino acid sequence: CASSNPGQGAFVSYEQYF.

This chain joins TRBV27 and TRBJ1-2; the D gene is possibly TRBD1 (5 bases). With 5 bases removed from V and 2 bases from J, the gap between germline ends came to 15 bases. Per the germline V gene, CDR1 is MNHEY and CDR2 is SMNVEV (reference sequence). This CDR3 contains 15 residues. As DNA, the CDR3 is TGTGCCAGCAGTGGTAGTACAGGCGACAACTATGGCTACACCTTC. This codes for CASSGSTGDNYGYTF.

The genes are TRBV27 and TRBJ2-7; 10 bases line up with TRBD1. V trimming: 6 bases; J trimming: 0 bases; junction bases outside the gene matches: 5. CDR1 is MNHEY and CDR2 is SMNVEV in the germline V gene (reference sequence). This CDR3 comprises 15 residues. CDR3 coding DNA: TGTGCCAGCAGGGACAGGGGGGGGAGCTCCTACGAGCAGTACTTC. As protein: CASRDRGGSSYEQYF.

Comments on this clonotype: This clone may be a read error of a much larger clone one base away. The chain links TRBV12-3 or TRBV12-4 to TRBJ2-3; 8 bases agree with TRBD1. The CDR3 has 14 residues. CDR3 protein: CASIRQGYQDTQNF. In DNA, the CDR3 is TGTGCCAGCATCCGACAGGGGTATCAAGATACGCAGAATTTT.

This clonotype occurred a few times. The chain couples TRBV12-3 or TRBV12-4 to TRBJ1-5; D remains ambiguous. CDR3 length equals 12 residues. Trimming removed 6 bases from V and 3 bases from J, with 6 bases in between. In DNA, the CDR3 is TGTGCCAGCAGCTTTAACAATCAGCCCCAGCATTTT. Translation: CASSFNNQPQHF.

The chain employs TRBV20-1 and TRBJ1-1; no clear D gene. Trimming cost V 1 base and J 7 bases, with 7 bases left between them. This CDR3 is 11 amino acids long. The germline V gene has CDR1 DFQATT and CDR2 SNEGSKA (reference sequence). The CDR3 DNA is TGCAGTGCTAGAGTAGCTGGTGAAGCTTTCTTT. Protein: CSARVAGEAFF.